This T cell receptor (beta chain) was obtained from a study of vaccination effects on CD4 cells after COVID-19. Whole-study context: PBMC cultures contained two million cells per well, approximately 10 IU/ml IL-2 and 10 ug/ml peptides.

Findings of the study overall: Limitations: small convalescent group and missing early post-infection timepoints. Late after vaccination, infection- and vaccine-induced clones showed marked clonal contraction.

Subsequent to approximately 11 days of culture, CD4+ T cells were isolated. As concerns this clone: The target antigen is unknown.

The CDR3 sequence is 13 residues long. V lost 4 bases to trimming and J lost 2 bases, with 10 bases between them. CDR1 GTSNPN and CDR2 SVGIG come from the germline V gene (reference sequence). Only in-frame clones appear in the TCRdb table, and some are missing; sequencing was by immunoSEQ multiplex PCR. The profile shows about 25,000 clones, roughly 73% of them singletons. The chain joins TRBV30 to TRBJ2-3; D gene uncertain. This clonotype originated in a human donor who received a COVID-19 vaccine. The source was CD4+ T cells from PBMCs cultured without peptide, collected before COVID-19 vaccination. In DNA, the CDR3 is TGTGCCTGGATGTGGGATCCCACAGATACGCAGTATTTT. This sequence encodes CAWMWDPTDTQYF.